This passage covers 14 T cell receptor beta chains from one sample sequenced in a study of siplizumab effects on memory and regulatory T cells. The assay was immunoSEQ multiplex PCR, and TCRdb's table has in-frame clones only and misses some. The sample holds under 100,000 clones, about 95% seen once. Specimen: non-Treg CD4+ T cells sorted from blood. The source is a human donor in good health.

The chain uses TRBV7-2 and TRBJ2-7, with 10 bases identical to TRBD1. CDR3 length equals 15 residues. The germline V gene has CDR1 SGHTA and CDR2 FQGNSA. Trimming cost V 6 bases and J 1 base; bases outside gene matches: 6. The CDR3 DNA reads TGTGCCAGCAGGGTCGGGGGACAGGGGTCCTACGAGCAGTACTTC. Its translation: CASRVGGQGSYEQYF.

The chain links TRBV28 to TRBJ2-1, with D uncertain. Germline CDR1 and CDR2: MDHEN and SYDVKM. The CDR3 runs 11 residues. Trimming took off 5 bases at V and 12 bases at J, with 11 bases between the two ends. The CDR3 is CASSLRSWQFF. Here the CDR3 DNA reads TGTGCCAGCAGTCTGAGGTCGTGGCAGTTCTTC.

The J gene is TRBJ2-7, the V gene TRBV28, with 8 bases fitting TRBD1. V lost 6 bases to trimming and J lost 6 bases; unmatched junction nucleotides: 13. This CDR3 is built from 15 residues. CDR1 is MDHEN and CDR2 is SYDVKM in the germline V gene. The CDR3 DNA follows: TGTGCCAGCAGCAACCCCGGACAGGGACAAACCGAGCAGTACTTC. As protein: CASSNPGQGQTEQYF. The variable domain in full, with the rest retrieved from reference TRBV28 and TRBJ2-7, is DVKVTQSSRYLVKRTGEKVFLECVQDMDHENMFWYRQDPGLGLRLIYFSYDVKMKEKGDIPEGYSVSREKKERFSLILESASTNQTSMYLCASSNPGQGQTEQYFGPGTRLTVT.

The V gene is TRBV30, the J gene TRBJ2-7; D possibly corresponds to TRBD2 (6 bases). Germline-derived CDR1 and CDR2 are GTSNPN and SVGIG (reference sequence). This CDR3 contains 11 residues. The ends were cut back, 8 bases at V and 5 bases at J, with 13 bases in the middle. The CDR3 region is CAAGMYHEQYF. In nucleotides, the CDR3 is TGTGCCGCGGGAATGTACCACGAGCAGTACTTC.

The rearrangement joins TRBV5-1 to TRBJ1-1; tentatively, D is TRBD1 (6 bases). CDR1 SGHRS and CDR2 YFSETQ come from the germline V gene. Trimming took off 5 bases at V and 1 base at J, with 9 bases between the two ends. The CDR3 is 13 residues long. The CDR3 nucleotides are TGCGCCAGCAGTAAACAGGGGAACACTGAAGCTTTCTTT. It yields the protein CASSKQGNTEAFF.

V gene TRBV6-5 combines with J gene TRBJ2-7; unclear D gene. V lost 4 bases and J lost 1, with 8 bases in between. The CDR3 has 13 amino acids. The V gene's germline CDR1 is MNHEY and CDR2 SVGAGI. The CDR3 DNA reads TGTGCCAGCAGTTTCACCCAGTCCTACGAGCAGTACTTC. This translates into CASSFTQSYEQYF.

The CDR3 DNA sequence: TGCGCCAGCTCTGGGGGGACCTCGAACACCGGGGAGCTGTTTTTT. This gives the protein CASSGGTSNTGELFF. The chain is built from TRBV5-1 and TRBJ2-2; D might be TRBD2 (6 bases). The CDR3 sequence is 15 residues long. Per germline, CDR1 SGHRS and CDR2 YFSETQ. V was pared by 7 bases and J by 0 bases, with 13 bases between.

The chain joins TRBV6-1 to TRBJ1-2, with unresolved D. CDR3 size: 14 residues. Germline CDR1 MNHNS, CDR2 SASEGT. Trimming removed 5 bases at V and 4 bases at J, with 14 bases between. This CDR3 reads CASSPLGEPYGYTF. CDR3 bases: TGTGCCAGCAGTCCCCTAGGTGAGCCCTATGGCTACACCTTC.

The chain is built from TRBV7-9 and TRBJ2-6; D remains unclear. The CDR3 is made up of 13 amino acids. Deletions cut 4 bases from V and 2 bases from J, with 3 bases between. The V gene's germline CDR1 is SEHNR and CDR2 FQNEAQ (reference sequence). CDR3 in amino acids: CASSYPGANVLTF. The DNA for the CDR3 is TGTGCCAGCAGCTACCCTGGGGCCAACGTCCTGACTTTC.

The rearrangement links TRBV10-1 to TRBJ1-1; 7 nucleotides match TRBD1. This CDR3 is built from 15 residues. J lost 1 base, V lost 8 bases, and 10 bases had no gene match. Germline CDR1 is WNHNN and CDR2 is SYGVQD (reference sequence). DNA of the CDR3: TGCGCCAGCTCGGGATCGACAGGGCCGAACACTGAAGCTTTCTTT. The encoded protein is CASSGSTGPNTEAFF.

The chain couples TRBV29-1 to TRBJ2-2; weak D call: TRBD2 (5 bases). This CDR3 has 15 residues. Trimming took 4 bases from V and 1 from J, leaving 13 bases between them. CDR1 is SQVTM and CDR2 is ANQGSEA in the germline V gene. CDR3 protein: CSVVLHGKNTGELFF. The CDR3 nucleotides read TGCAGCGTTGTACTCCACGGGAAGAACACCGGGGAGCTGTTTTTT.

The chain carries TRBV28 and TRBJ2-1; 7 positions match TRBD2. Germline V gives CDR1 MDHEN, CDR2 SYDVKM. The CDR3 totals 13 residues. J was trimmed by 10 bases and V by 4 bases; bases with no gene match: 7. The CDR3 spells CASSWSGVKEQFF. The CDR3 coding sequence is TGTGCCAGCAGTTGGAGCGGGGTTAAGGAGCAGTTCTTC. The full variable domain, completed using reference TRBV28 and TRBJ2-1, is DVKVTQSSRYLVKRTGEKVFLECVQDMDHENMFWYRQDPGLGLRLIYFSYDVKMKEKGDIPEGYSVSREKKERFSLILESASTNQTSMYLCASSWSGVKEQFFGPGTRLTVL.

V usage is TRBV7-3 and J usage is TRBJ1-1; no clear D gene. This CDR3 has 13 amino acids. Per the germline V gene, CDR1 is SGHTA and CDR2 is FQGTGA. Trimming left V 0 bases short and J 0 bases short, with 2 bases between. CDR3 DNA: TGTGCCAGCAGCTTAACGCTGAACACTGAAGCTTTCTTT. Protein sequence: CASSLTLNTEAFF.

The chain has TRBV7-9 and TRBJ1-1; 9 nucleotides agree with TRBD1. Germline CDR1 SEHNR, CDR2 FQNEAQ (reference sequence). Trimming took 4 bases from V and 9 from J; bases not matched to a gene: 6. The CDR3 contains 13 residues. The CDR3 DNA reads as TGTGCCAGCAGCTCTGGACAGGGGTTACAAGCTTTCTTT. Protein: CASSSGQGLQAFF.